The next 24 T cell receptor beta chains were all read from a single sample in a study of T cell responses to AZD1222 COVID-19 vaccine (dated by TCRdb to 2020 to 2022). The time point label corresponds to: baseline before first vaccination. To prepare the library, the immunoSEQ multiplex PCR assay was applied. This is the immuneACCESS table as TCRdb keeps it, with only in-frame sequences that have V and J called. A part of the clones is gone; compared with another copy, unresolved V genes explain less than half, and the rest is unexplained. The sample data list tens of thousands of clones, and roughly 91% of these were observed just once. The ten biggest clones cover 22% of the sample. Sequencing used peripheral blood, obtained on day 0 of AZD1222 vaccination. Receptor source: an adult in good health.

This chain uses TRBV7-2 with TRBJ1-5; weak D call: TRBD1 (6 bases). Germline V CDR1 and CDR2: SGHTA, FQGNSA. This CDR3 region has 15 residues. The V end lost 5 bases, the J end lost 2 bases, and 13 bases lay between the germline ends. CDR3 sequence: CASSPQGSRNQPQHF. CDR3 sequence (DNA): TGTGCCAGCAGCCCGCAGGGGTCCCGCAATCAGCCCCAGCATTTT.

V and J are TRBV12-3 or TRBV12-4 and TRBJ2-2, with TRBD1 matching over 8 bases. V shed 6 bases, J shed 6 bases, and the junction held 3 bases outside the gene matches. This CDR3 spans 13 amino acids. CDR3 amino acids: CASRPQGAGELFF. Here the CDR3 DNA reads TGTGCCAGCAGGCCACAGGGGGCCGGGGAGCTGTTTTTT.

J is TRBJ2-5 and V is TRBV7-9; tentative D call: TRBD2 (5 bases). V lost 4 bases and J 3 bases, leaving 21 bases between the germline ends. Per the germline V gene, CDR1 is SEHNR and CDR2 is FQNEAQ (reference sequence). The CDR3 loop spans 17 amino acids. The CDR3 region has the DNA TGTGCCAGCAGCTCCAATCGCCTCACGACTACAAAAGAGACCCAGTACTTC. It translates to CASSSNRLTTTKETQYF. The entire variable domain, with the rest obtained from reference TRBV7-9 and TRBJ2-5, is as follows: DTGVSQNPRHKITKRGQNVTFRCDPISEHNRLYWYRQTLGQGPEFLTYFQNEAQLEKSRLLSDRFSAERPKGSFSTLEIQRTEQGDSAMYLCASSSNRLTTTKETQYFGPGTRLLVL.

The rearrangement links TRBV5-4 to TRBJ2-2; 11 nucleotides agree with TRBD2. J gave up 7 bases and V 0 bases, and 8 bases lay outside the gene matches. Germline V gene lookup returns CDR1 SGHNT and CDR2 YYREEE (reference sequence). There are 17 residues in the CDR3. In DNA form, the CDR3 reads TGTGCCAGCAGCTTGGATAGCGGGGGGGTCCCTCACGGGGAGCTGTTTTTT. It is translated as CASSLDSGGVPHGELFF.

The V call is TRBV6-5, the J call TRBJ1-2; D gene uncertain. Trimming left V 3 bases short and J 0 bases short, with 11 bases between. The CDR3 contains 15 residues. Per germline, CDR1 MNHEY and CDR2 SVGAGI. The CDR3 here is CASSYSPGANYGYTF. The CDR3 DNA is TGTGCCAGCAGTTATTCTCCGGGAGCTAACTATGGCTACACCTTC.

In its sample, this clone was seen a few times. The chain couples TRBV2 to TRBJ1-2, with 10 bases lining up with TRBD1. The CDR3 covers 14 residues. Trimming at V came to 6 bases and at J to 3 bases, leaving 4 bases not matched to a gene. Germline CDR1 reads SNHLY; CDR2 reads FYNNEI. The CDR3 is CASRSGTGDYGYTF. The CDR3 DNA follows: TGTGCCAGCAGATCCGGGACAGGGGACTATGGCTACACCTTC.

The gene calls are TRBV18 and TRBJ1-1; TRBD1 aligns across 8 bases. The CDR3 runs to 16 residues. The germline CDR1 and CDR2 sequences are KGHSH and LQKENI. V lost 3 bases to trimming and J lost 4 bases; unmatched junction nucleotides: 10. The CDR3 DNA is TGTGCCAGCTCACCCGCAGGGGGCACGAGGCGCACTGAAGCTTTCTTT. This gives the protein CASSPAGGTRRTEAFF. Filled out from reference TRBV18 and TRBJ1-1, the complete variable domain reads NAGVMQNPRHLVRRRGQEARLRCSPMKGHSHVYWYRQLPEEGLKFMVYLQKENIIDESGMPKERFSAEFPKEGPSILRIQQVVRGDSAAYFCASSPAGGTRRTEAFFGQGTRLTVV.

The chain uses TRBV28 and TRBJ2-7; D is perhaps TRBD1 (6 bases). Trimming stripped 6 bases from V and 3 bases from J, with 18 bases between. This CDR3 is 15 amino acids long. The germline V gene encodes CDR1 MDHEN and CDR2 SYDVKM. CDR3 in amino acids: CASRFGTSNVYEQYF. DNA for the CDR3: TGTGCCAGCAGATTCGGGACAAGTAACGTCTACGAGCAGTACTTC.

The chain carries TRBV11-1 and TRBJ2-7; 10 nucleotides align to TRBD1. V was clipped by 6 bases and J by 3 bases; unmatched bases: 5. The CDR3 spans 14 residues. Germline V gives CDR1 SGHAT, CDR2 FQDESV (reference sequence). The CDR3 nucleotides are TGTGCCAGCAGGCCTCGGGACAGGGGCTACGAGCAGTACTTC. Amino acids: CASRPRDRGYEQYF.

V gene TRBV4-2 combines with J gene TRBJ2-3, with TRBD2 matching over 9 bases. The CDR3 sequence is 16 residues long. The V segment lost 0 bases and the J segment 4 bases; nucleotides outside the gene matches: 5. Germline V CDR1 and CDR2: LGHNA, YNFKEQ. CDR3 sequence: CASSQELSSGADTQYF. CDR3 DNA: TGTGCCAGCAGCCAAGAGCTGTCTAGCGGGGCAGATACGCAGTATTTT.

J is TRBJ1-3 and V is TRBV9; 7 bases match TRBD1. Unmatched junction bases numbered 6, after V lost 2 bases and J lost 4 bases. The CDR3 is 15 amino acids. CDR1 is SGDLS, CDR2 YYNGEE, per germline. The chain's CDR3 is CASSVWDSSGNTIYF. CDR3 sequence (DNA): TGTGCCAGCAGCGTGTGGGACAGTTCAGGAAACACCATATATTTT.

This clone was counted once. The rearrangement links TRBV6-5 to TRBJ1-2, with a tentative D call TRBD1 (6 bases). The CDR3 runs 13 residues. Trimming removed 6 bases at V and 3 bases at J, with 11 bases between. CDR1 MNHEY and CDR2 SVGAGI come from the germline V gene. CDR3 sequence: CASSGTSYYGYTF. CDR3 in DNA: TGTGCCAGCAGCGGGACAAGTTACTATGGCTACACCTTC.

The chain recombines TRBV12-5 with TRBJ2-7; D is undetermined. This CDR3 region has 16 residues. With 0 bases removed from V and 0 bases from J, the gap between germline ends came to 12 bases. Germline V lookup: CDR1 LGHNT, CDR2 FRNRAP. CDR3 amino acids: CASGLVHWASSYEQYF. The CDR3 DNA follows: TGTGCTAGTGGTTTGGTACATTGGGCTAGCTCCTACGAGCAGTACTTC. The full variable domain, completed using reference TRBV12-5 and TRBJ2-7, is DARVTQTPRHKVTEMGQEVTMRCQPILGHNTVFWYRQTMMQGLELLAYFRNRAPLDDSGMPKDRFSAEMPDATLATLKIQPSEPRDSAVYFCASGLVHWASSYEQYFGPGTRLTVT.

Remarks on this clone: No DNA is shown, since the ends of the CDR3 on it are uncertain; the CDR3 is the one TCRdb lists. The chain has TRBV23-1 and TRBJ2-2. TRBV23-1 is an ORF; its function is uncertain. Termini included, the CDR3 measures 18 amino acids. The CDR3 here is CASSQSESVLRITGELFF.

In its sample, this clone was seen once. The J gene is TRBJ1-6, the V gene TRBV9, with 7 bases identical to TRBD1. The V segment lost 6 bases and the J segment 9 bases; nucleotides outside the gene matches: 6. The CDR3 totals 13 residues. CDR1 and CDR2 (germline): SGDLS, YYNGEE. CDR3 amino acids: CASTPGGGSPLHF. The CDR3 region has the DNA TGTGCCAGCACCCCAGGGGGGGGTTCACCCCTCCACTTT.

This rearrangement joins TRBV4-3 to TRBJ2-3; no clear D. There are 16 residues in the CDR3. The germline CDR1 and CDR2 sequences are LGHNA and YSLEER. With 3 bases removed from V and 0 bases from J, the gap between germline ends came to 13 bases. As DNA, the CDR3 is TGCGCCAGCAGCCAGAGAGCTAAATCTAGCACAGATACGCAGTATTTT. It is translated as CASSQRAKSSTDTQYF.

V gene TRBV24-1 combines with J gene TRBJ2-5; D unresolved. CDR3 length: 11 residues. V lost 10 bases and J lost 0, with 5 bases in between. CDR1 is KGHDR, CDR2 SFDVKD, per germline. The CDR3 here is CATGNQETQYF. For the CDR3, the DNA is TGTGCCACGGGGAACCAAGAGACCCAGTACTTC.

The chain is built from TRBV6-5 and TRBJ1-3, with D uncertain. Trimming removed 3 bases from V and 0 bases from J, with 9 bases in between. The germline CDR1 and CDR2 sequences are MNHEY and SVGAGI. The CDR3 sequence is 15 residues long. The CDR3 coding sequence is TGTGCCAGCAGTTATTGGGGAAGCTCTGGAAACACCATATATTTT. It is translated as CASSYWGSSGNTIYF.

The V call is TRBV2, the J call TRBJ1-2; D gene uncertain. Trimming pared 10 bases from V and 3 bases from J, leaving 12 bases between. There are 12 residues in the CDR3. Germline V gives CDR1 SNHLY, CDR2 FYNNEI. DNA for the CDR3: TGTGCCACCTACCCCGAGGACTATGGCTACACCTTC. Protein: CATYPEDYGYTF.

This rearrangement joins TRBV5-1 to TRBJ2-6; D perhaps matches TRBD1 (5 bases). Trimming pared 1 base from V and 4 bases from J, leaving 12 bases between. CDR1 is SGHRS and CDR2 is YFSETQ in the germline V gene. This CDR3 comprises 16 residues. In DNA, the CDR3 is TGCGCCAGCAGCTTGCAGGGTTGGGCCGGGGCCAACGTCCTGACTTTC. Its translation is CASSLQGWAGANVLTF.

The chain is built from TRBV3-1 (or the pseudogene TRBV3-2) and TRBJ1-3; D gene uncertain. This CDR3 is built from 12 residues. V was clipped by 2 bases and J by 4 bases, with 3 bases between them. Germline assignment: CDR1 LGHDT and CDR2 YNNKEL (reference sequence). In nucleotides, the CDR3 is TGTGCCAGCAGCCAACTCGGAAACACCATATATTTT. Its translation is CASSQLGNTIYF.

This clone occurred a few times. The genes are TRBV4-1 and TRBJ1-1; D is undetermined. CDR3 length: 13 residues. Trimming cost V 1 base and J 7 bases, with 10 bases left between them. The germline V gene has CDR1 MGHRA and CDR2 YSYEKL. The CDR3 DNA is TGCGCCAGCAGCCAAGGAGTTTATAATGAAGCTTTCTTT. This translates into CASSQGVYNEAFF.

The gene calls are TRBV5-1 and TRBJ1-5, with 8 positions matching TRBD1. The V gene's germline CDR1 is SGHRS and CDR2 YFSETQ. The CDR3 consists of 14 residues. Unmatched junction bases numbered 3, after V lost 3 bases and J lost 4 bases. CDR3 coding DNA: TGCGCCAGCAGCTCGGGACAGGAAAATCAGCCCCAGCATTTT. Its translation is CASSSGQENQPQHF. Looking up the rest from reference TRBV5-1 and TRBJ1-5 gives the full variable domain: KAGVTQTPRYLIKTRGQQVTLSCSPISGHRSVSWYQQTPGQGLQFLFEYFSETQRNKGNFPGRFSGRQFSNSRSEMNVSTLELGDSALYLCASSSGQENQPQHFGDGTRLSIL.

The chain recombines TRBV2 with TRBJ1-2; 7 nucleotides match TRBD1. There are 14 residues in the CDR3. The V gene end was trimmed by 5 bases and the J gene end by 4 bases; junction bases not matched to a gene: 7. Germline lookup yields CDR1 SNHLY and CDR2 FYNNEI. CDR3 region: CASSLKDRAYGYTF. Written as DNA, the CDR3 is TGTGCCAGCAGTCTCAAAGACAGGGCCTATGGCTACACCTTC. The full variable domain, with the rest looked up from reference TRBV2 and TRBJ1-2, is EPEVTQTPSHQVTQMGQEVILRCVPISNHLYFYWYRQILGQKVEFLVSFYNNEISEKSEIFDDQFSVERPDGSNFTLKIRSTKLEDSAMYFCASSLKDRAYGYTFGSGTRLTVV.